Below, 17 T cell receptor beta chains from the same sample are listed, as sequenced in a study of type 1 regulatory T cells. These receptors' targets are unknown. MiXCR was run by TCRdb on the reads, yielding one entry per CDR3 protein. Among 55,000 to 65,000 distinct CDR3 sequences listed, 60% to 80% were seen once. The material sequenced was cultured non-Tr1 T cells, either the whole culture or a sorted T cell fraction (not recorded which). Source of these receptors: a human donor in good health.

This clonotype turned up a few times. As DNA, the CDR3 is TGCAGTGCTAGTAAGGCTGGCGATCAGCCCCAGCATTTT. It yields the protein CSASKAGDQPQHF. The rearrangement joins TRBV20-1 to TRBJ1-5; D not resolved. The ends were cut back, 3 bases at V and 5 bases at J, with 11 bases in the middle. This CDR3 has 13 amino acids. Germline assignment: CDR1 DFQATT and CDR2 SNEGSKA (reference sequence).

The V and J genes are TRBV6-2 or TRBV6-3 and TRBJ1-5, with 10 bases identical to TRBD1. CDR1 is MNHEY and CDR2 is SVGEGT in the germline V gene. The CDR3 extends over 15 amino acids. V gave up 6 bases and J gave up 4 bases; unmatched junction bases: 6. The CDR3 DNA reads as TGTGCCAGCAGCCAGCGGGGACAGGGGAATCAGCCCCAGCATTTT. It specifies CASSQRGQGNQPQHF.

This clonotype came up a few times. The chain uses TRBV5-4 and TRBJ2-4; 8 bases align to TRBD2. Trimming took 4 bases from V and 11 from J; bases not matched to a gene: 11. Germline assignment: CDR1 SGHNT and CDR2 YYREEE (reference sequence). This CDR3 is 14 amino acids long. CDR3 amino acids: CASSQTGTRQLQYF. CDR3 DNA sequence: TGTGCCAGCAGCCAAACCGGGACTAGACAACTTCAGTACTTC.

The V call is TRBV12-3 or TRBV12-4, the J call TRBJ2-2; D ambiguous. V lost 5 bases, J lost 2 bases, and 6 bases lay in between. CDR3 length: 13 amino acids. In DNA form, the CDR3 reads TGTGCCAGCAGTAGGGATAACACCGGGGAGCTGTTTTTT. As protein: CASSRDNTGELFF.

The CDR3 nucleotides read TGTGCCAGTAGAACCCAGGGGAACACTGAAGCTTTCTTT. This gives the protein CASRTQGNTEAFF. V usage is TRBV19 and J usage is TRBJ1-1, with D maybe TRBD1 (5 bases). Per the germline V gene, CDR1 is LNHDA and CDR2 is SQIVND (reference sequence). V was trimmed by 6 bases and J by 1 base, leaving 9 bases between them. The CDR3 totals 13 residues. The full variable domain, in which reference TRBV19 and TRBJ1-1 provide the parts outside the CDR3, is DGGITQSPKYLFRKEGQNVTLSCEQNLNHDAMYWYRQDPGQGLRLIYYSQIVNDFQKGDIAEGYSVSREKKESFPLTVTSAQKNPTAFYLCASRTQGNTEAFFGQGTRLTVV.

In its sample, this clonotype was seen once. The rearrangement joins TRBV20-1 to TRBJ2-3, with 13 bases fitting TRBD2. The CDR3 consists of 15 residues. Germline trimming cut 4 bases from V and 4 bases from J; bases unmatched to any gene: 5. Germline-derived CDR1 and CDR2 are DFQATT and SNEGSKA (reference sequence). The CDR3 reads CSANPGLAGADTQYF. CDR3 nucleotides: TGCAGTGCTAACCCAGGACTAGCGGGAGCAGATACGCAGTATTTT.

Points on this clonotype: Mismatch with germline at one junction end may stem from a read error. The chain uses TRBV4-1 and TRBJ2-5; D gene ambiguous. Per germline, CDR1 MGHRA and CDR2 YSYEKL. CDR3 size: 15 residues. CDR3 sequence reads: CASSQDETYQETQHF. The CDR3 region has the DNA TGCGCCAGCAGCCAAGATGAGACGTACCAAGAGACCCAGCACTTC.

This sequence joins TRBV12-3 or TRBV12-4 and TRBJ1-1, with 7 bases lining up with TRBD1. V was pared by 5 bases and J by 3 bases, with 9 bases of the junction left unmatched. The length of the CDR3 is 15 residues. The CDR3 coding sequence is TGTGCCAGCAGTCCCTGGGGTACAGGGGACACTGAAGCTTTCTTT. Translation gives CASSPWGTGDTEAFF.

The V and J genes are TRBV5-1 and TRBJ2-5; possible D gene TRBD2, 6 bases. This CDR3 has 13 residues. The germline V and J ends were trimmed by 5 bases and 5 bases, with 13 bases remaining between them. Per the germline V gene, CDR1 is SGHRS and CDR2 is YFSETQ. The CDR3 bases are TGCGCCAGCAGTTTCGGGAGCGGTGAGACCCAGTACTTC. Residues: CASSFGSGETQYF.

This chain connects TRBV7-2 to TRBJ2-2; 7 bases line up with TRBD2. This CDR3 is 16 amino acids long. V shed 5 bases and J 5 bases; nucleotides not matched to a gene: 11. Germline V gene data show CDR1 as SGHTA and CDR2 as FQGNSA. The CDR3 nucleotides are TGTGCCAGCAGCCCAGCGGGGACTTTACTAACCGGGGAGCTGTTTTTT. This translates into CASSPAGTLLTGELFF.

This chain joins TRBV4-3 and TRBJ1-1, with unresolved D. With 2 bases removed from V and 0 bases from J, the gap between germline ends came to 10 bases. Germline CDR1 LGHNA, CDR2 YSLEER. The length of the CDR3 is 15 residues. DNA of the CDR3: TGCGCCAGCAGCCAATCGCACGATATGAACACTGAAGCTTTCTTT. This translates into CASSQSHDMNTEAFF.

This clonotype was recorded only once. This chain uses TRBV20-1 with TRBJ2-7; no clear D. V dropped 1 base and J dropped 4 bases, with 5 bases sitting between them. The CDR3 runs to 11 residues. Germline values: CDR1 DFQATT, CDR2 SNEGSKA (reference sequence). The CDR3 DNA reads as TGCAGTGCTAGAGTGGGATACGAGCAGTACTTC. Its protein product is CSARVGYEQYF.

This clonotype has only a few counts. The chain combines TRBV9 with TRBJ2-2; 12 positions match TRBD1. In germline, CDR1 is SGDLS, CDR2 YYNGEE. The V segment lost 2 bases and the J segment 7 bases; nucleotides outside the gene matches: 9. This CDR3 is 17 amino acids long. CDR3 sequence: CASSVLGDRGLVGELFF. The CDR3 DNA follows: TGTGCCAGCAGCGTCCTCGGGGACAGGGGGCTGGTCGGGGAGCTGTTTTTT.

This sequence joins TRBV6-2 or TRBV6-3 and TRBJ2-5, with 7 bases matching TRBD1. V gave up 8 bases and J gave up 3 bases; unmatched junction bases: 3. From germline, CDR1 is MNHEY and CDR2 SVGEGT. The CDR3 covers 12 residues. CDR3 amino acids: CASEQGKETQYF. CDR3 sequence (DNA): TGTGCCAGCGAACAGGGGAAAGAGACCCAGTACTTC.

V usage is TRBV2 and J usage is TRBJ1-1, with D perhaps matching TRBD1 (5 bases). Per the germline V gene, CDR1 is SNHLY and CDR2 is FYNNEI. Trimming cost V 6 bases and J 4 bases, with 12 bases left between them. The CDR3 is made up of 13 amino acids. Here the CDR3 reads CASRDRGSTEAFF. The DNA of the CDR3 is TGTGCCAGCAGGGATCGGGGGAGCACTGAAGCTTTCTTT.

This chain connects TRBV20-1 to TRBJ2-7; TRBD2 is a possible D gene (6 bases). The CDR3 is made up of 14 amino acids. The germline CDR1 and CDR2 sequences are DFQATT and SNEGSKA (reference sequence). With 4 bases removed from V and 0 bases from J, the gap between germline ends came to 13 bases. This CDR3 is CSANPGTPSYEQYF. CDR3 nucleotide sequence: TGCAGTGCTAACCCCGGGACTCCCTCCTACGAGCAGTACTTC.

This sequence joins TRBV4-1 and TRBJ1-6; no reliable D call. Germline V CDR1 and CDR2: MGHRA, YSYEKL. This CDR3 region has 12 residues. V was clipped by 1 base and J by 9 bases, with 4 bases between them. The DNA for the CDR3 is TGCGCCAGCAGCCAAGTGTTTTCACCCCTCCACTTT. This sequence encodes CASSQVFSPLHF.